Following are 26 T cell receptor beta chains from one sample sequenced in a study of molecular identifiers for immune sequencing clone quantification. TCRdb reanalysed the PCR reads using MiXCR and keeps one entry per CDR3 protein. The table shows about half a million distinct CDR3 sequences, with about 25% occurring only once. Sequencing was performed on naive CD8+ T cells from blood, with Jurkat cell RNA spiked in. The subset was: FACS-sorted CD8+CD4-CCR7+CD45RA+ naive T cells. The receptors here all came from a human donor in good health. Some libraries in this study had Jurkat cell RNA spiked in.

This clonotype was detected only a few times. The chain has TRBV6-5 and TRBJ2-1; D may correspond to TRBD1 or TRBD2 (6 bases each). The germline gives CDR1 MNHEY, CDR2 SVGAGI. The CDR3 runs to 15 residues. The V and J ends lost 6 bases and 3 bases respectively, with 15 bases between them. For the CDR3, the DNA is TGTGCCAGCAGGGAGGGGGACAACCTCTACAATGAGCAGTTCTTC. This gives the protein CASREGDNLYNEQFF.

The table lists this clonotype with many counts. The gene calls are TRBV29-1 and TRBJ2-3; D call uncertain. The CDR3 runs 11 residues. Trimming shortened V by 5 bases and J by 2 bases, and 5 bases separated the two germline ends. Germline assignment: CDR1 SQVTM and CDR2 ANQGSEA. The CDR3 loop reads CSVPTTDTQYF. The CDR3 nucleotides are TGCAGCGTTCCAACCACAGATACGCAGTATTTT.

V is TRBV20-1 and J is TRBJ1-6; D ambiguous. The CDR3 has 15 residues. V lost 4 bases and J 0 bases, leaving 10 bases between the germline ends. Germline CDR1 DFQATT, CDR2 SNEGSKA (reference sequence). The CDR3 is CSATDGNSYNSPLHF. For the CDR3, the DNA is TGCAGTGCTACGGACGGGAACTCCTATAATTCACCCCTCCACTTT.

The rearrangement uses TRBV7-2 and TRBJ2-3; D is tentatively TRBD1 or TRBD2 (6 bases each). There are 12 residues in the CDR3. The germline CDR1 and CDR2 sequences are SGHTA and FQGNSA. The V end was cut by 5 bases, the J end by 14 bases, with 17 bases between. CDR3 nucleotide sequence: TGTGCCAGCAGCACCGGGGGCTTACACGGGTATTTT. Encoded protein: CASSTGGLHGYF.

To note about this clonotype: The junction departs from the called germline gene at one end, perhaps through a read error. V usage is TRBV11-2 and J usage is TRBJ2-7, with D possibly called TRBD1 or TRBD2 (5 bases each). CDR1 and CDR2 (germline): SGHAT, FQNNGV. The CDR3 consists of 13 residues. The CDR3 region is CASRPPTGDEPYF. CDR3 in DNA: TGTGCCAGCCGACCCCCGACCGGGGACGAGCCGTACTTC.

Many counts were recorded for this clonotype. This chain links TRBV29-1 with TRBJ1-1, with D possibly TRBD1 on 5 matching bases. The germline V and J ends were trimmed by 6 bases and 3 bases, with 11 bases remaining between them. The CDR3 has 12 amino acids. The V gene's germline CDR1 is SQVTM and CDR2 ANQGSEA. CDR3 bases: TGCAGCGTCGGGACCCTATACACTGAAGCTTTCTTT. Residues: CSVGTLYTEAFF.

Concerning this clonotype: A single base separates this from a much larger clone, so it may be a read error. The V and J genes are TRBV23-1 and TRBJ2-7, with D uncertain. TRBV23-1 is classed as an ORF, of uncertain function. V was cut by 6 bases and J by 0 bases, with 21 bases left in between. There are 17 residues in the CDR3. The CDR3 DNA is TGCGCCAGCAGCCCTCTCACCCGCCGCAAAAGCTCCTACGAGCAGTACTTC. It yields the protein CASSPLTRRKSSYEQYF.

The V and J genes are TRBV12-3 or TRBV12-4 and TRBJ2-5; TRBD1 matches at 8 bases. V lost 6 bases to trimming and J lost 3 bases; unmatched junction nucleotides: 6. CDR3 length equals 14 residues. The CDR3, as DNA: TGTGCCAGCAGCCCGACAGGGGTGGAAGAGACCCAGTACTTC. Amino acid sequence: CASSPTGVEETQYF.

About this clonotype itself: The conserved closing phenylalanine or tryptophan is absent in this CDR3, likely reflecting a read error. This rearrangement joins TRBV30 to TRBJ2-7, with a tentative D call TRBD2 (6 bases). Trimming left V 8 bases short and J 6 bases short, with 14 bases between. Germline V lookup: CDR1 GTSNPN, CDR2 SVGIG (reference sequence). CDR3 length: 11 residues. The CDR3 spells CAGALGGEQYS. The CDR3 DNA is TGTGCCGGAGCCTTGGGGGGCGAGCAGTACTCC.

This clonotype has only a few counts. This rearrangement joins TRBV30 to TRBJ1-6; D call uncertain. The CDR3 totals 15 residues. Germline loops: CDR1 GTSNPN, CDR2 SVGIG (reference sequence). V was cut by 0 bases and J by 0 bases, with 6 bases left in between. The CDR3 here is CAWSVQSSYNSPLHF. Written as DNA, the CDR3 is TGTGCCTGGAGTGTACAGAGCTCCTATAATTCACCCCTCCACTTT.

This clonotype came up a few times. V and J are TRBV4-3 and TRBJ1-1, with D maybe TRBD1 (6 bases). V lost 4 bases, J lost 5 bases, and 17 bases lay in between. Germline V gives CDR1 LGHNA, CDR2 YSLEER. There are 15 residues in the CDR3. The CDR3 is CASSPEGGGRTEAFF. In nucleotides, the CDR3 is TGCGCCAGCAGCCCCGAGGGAGGGGGTCGGACTGAAGCTTTCTTT.

The chain combines TRBV5-1 with TRBJ2-1; D might be TRBD1 or TRBD2, each matching 5 bases. Germline values: CDR1 SGHRS, CDR2 YFSETQ. There are 15 residues in the CDR3. V was clipped by 0 bases and J by 9 bases, with 16 bases between them. The CDR3 region has the DNA TGCGCCAGCAGCTTGGGGGACCGTATTCCCAGTGAGCAGTTCTTC. Its protein is CASSLGDRIPSEQFF. The whole variable domain, filled in from reference TRBV5-1 and TRBJ2-1, reads KAGVTQTPRYLIKTRGQQVTLSCSPISGHRSVSWYQQTPGQGLQFLFEYFSETQRNKGNFPGRFSGRQFSNSRSEMNVSTLELGDSALYLCASSLGDRIPSEQFFGPGTRLTVL.

The table lists this clonotype with a few counts. This chain connects TRBV6-6 to TRBJ1-4; D perhaps matches TRBD1 (5 bases). The germline V gene encodes CDR1 MNHNY and CDR2 SVGAGI (reference sequence). The CDR3 spans 17 residues. V dropped 4 bases and J dropped 0 bases, with 15 bases sitting between them. CDR3 sequence (DNA): TGTGCCAGCAGTTCGAGGGGAATAGGCCCAACTAATGAAAAACTGTTTTTT. Translating it yields CASSSRGIGPTNEKLFF.

The V call is TRBV14, the J call TRBJ1-1; D call uncertain. V gave up 8 bases and J gave up 6 bases, with 16 bases separating them. The V gene's germline CDR1 is SGHDN and CDR2 FVKESK. The CDR3 loop spans 13 amino acids. The CDR3 loop reads CASRPGCRSEAFF. Here the CDR3 DNA reads TGTGCCAGCCGCCCGGGGTGTAGGTCTGAAGCTTTCTTT.

The sample holds many counts of this clonotype. The genes are TRBV2 and TRBJ1-1; possible D gene TRBD1, 6 bases. The V gene's germline CDR1 is SNHLY and CDR2 FYNNEI. This CDR3 comprises 15 residues. V lost 6 bases, J lost 1 base, and 15 bases lay in between. The CDR3 DNA is TGTGCCAGCAGAGCCGAGACAGGATGGAACACTGAAGCTTTCTTT. Amino acid sequence: CASRAETGWNTEAFF. Filled out from reference TRBV2 and TRBJ1-1, the complete variable domain reads EPEVTQTPSHQVTQMGQEVILRCVPISNHLYFYWYRQILGQKVEFLVSFYNNEISEKSEIFDDQFSVERPDGSNFTLKIRSTKLEDSAMYFCASRAETGWNTEAFFGQGTRLTVV.

This clonotype was seen more than once but under ten times. This sequence joins TRBV7-9 and TRBJ1-3; D perhaps matches TRBD1 (5 bases). Trimming removed 1 base at V and 0 bases at J, with 16 bases between. CDR3 length equals 18 residues. The V gene's germline CDR1 is SEHNR and CDR2 FQNEAQ (reference sequence). The CDR3 coding sequence is TGTGCCAGCAGCTTAGAACTGGAGGGACCGACCTCTGGAAACACCATATATTTT. Its translation: CASSLELEGPTSGNTIYF.

V and J are TRBV6-1 and TRBJ1-5; D unclear. This CDR3 is 17 amino acids long. CDR1 is MNHNS, CDR2 SASEGT, per germline. V was trimmed by 2 bases and J by 7 bases, leaving 21 bases between them. CDR3: CASSEWGSGVGLQPQHF. The CDR3 DNA reads TGTGCCAGCAGTGAATGGGGATCGGGAGTGGGTTTACAGCCCCAGCATTTT.

The chain links TRBV5-4 to TRBJ1-1; TRBD1 matches at 7 bases. The CDR3 spans 15 residues. V lost 3 bases, J lost 2 bases, and 7 bases stayed unmatched. Germline V CDR1 and CDR2: SGHNT, YYREEE (reference sequence). CDR3 protein: CASSWWNRGNTEAFF. CDR3 DNA sequence: TGTGCCAGCAGCTGGTGGAACAGGGGAAACACTGAAGCTTTCTTT.

Points on this clonotype: A read error may be the cause here, since a much bigger clone is one base away. This rearrangement joins TRBV14 to TRBJ2-7; D may be TRBD1 or TRBD2 (5 bases each). There are 13 residues in the CDR3. Germline assignment: CDR1 SGHDN and CDR2 FVKESK. The DNA of the CDR3 is TGTGTCAGCAGCCCCCGGGACCGCCTCGAGCAGTACTTC. It is translated as CVSSPRDRLEQYF.

There are many counts of this clonotype. V gene TRBV29-1 combines with J gene TRBJ2-3; TRBD1 matches at 11 bases. In germline, CDR1 is SQVTM, CDR2 ANQGSEA. V dropped 2 bases and J dropped 8; count of bases not matched to a gene: 3. The CDR3 has 13 residues. The CDR3 loop is CSVELGQGGTQYF. The CDR3 nucleotides read TGCAGCGTTGAACTGGGACAGGGGGGTACGCAGTATTTT.

This clonotype has ten or more counts. The J gene is TRBJ2-2, the V gene TRBV7-9; 7 nucleotides align to TRBD1. The CDR3 covers 12 residues. Germline V gives CDR1 SEHNR, CDR2 FQNEAQ (reference sequence). Trimming at V came to 10 bases and at J to 4 bases, leaving 3 bases not matched to a gene. CDR3 DNA: TGTGCCACTGGGACAGTCACCGGGGAGCTGTTTTTT. This encodes CATGTVTGELFF.

This clonotype appeared a few times. This chain links TRBV6-1 with TRBJ2-1; D remains ambiguous. The CDR3 runs 11 residues. Germline V CDR1 and CDR2: MNHNS, SASEGT. V lost 1 base and J 7 bases, leaving 2 bases between the germline ends. In DNA, the CDR3 is TGTGCCAGCAGTGAAGATAATGAGCAGTTCTTC. It encodes CASSEDNEQFF.

In this sample, this clonotype turned up many times. This chain joins TRBV29-1 and TRBJ1-1; the D gene is possibly TRBD1 (5 bases). The CDR3 consists of 15 residues. CDR1 and CDR2 from the germline V gene are SQVTM and ANQGSEA. Trimming shortened V by 4 bases and J by 3 bases, and 18 bases separated the two germline ends. CDR3 in DNA: TGCAGCGTTGTGCCCTCTGGGGCTTGGGACACTGAAGCTTTCTTT. It specifies CSVVPSGAWDTEAFF.

The chain is built from TRBV6-2 or TRBV6-3 and TRBJ1-5, with 8 nucleotides matching TRBD1. V was clipped by 2 bases and J by 5 bases; unmatched bases: 11. Germline V gene data show CDR1 as MNHEY and CDR2 as SVGEGT. This CDR3 comprises 17 residues. CDR3 coding DNA: TGTGCCAGCAGTTACGAGGTATCAGGGGGCGAGCATCAGCCCCAGCATTTT. This gives the protein CASSYEVSGGEHQPQHF.

This clonotype occurred a few times. This rearrangement joins TRBV11-3 to TRBJ2-1, with TRBD2 matching 8 bases. Germline-derived CDR1 and CDR2 are SGHNT and YENEEA. V dropped 4 bases and J dropped 2; count of bases not matched to a gene: 4. This CDR3 region has 15 residues. DNA of the CDR3: TGTGCCAGCAGCTCACGGACTAGCCCCTACAATGAGCAGTTCTTC. Residues: CASSSRTSPYNEQFF.

Only a few counts were recorded for this clonotype. The gene calls are TRBV4-3 and TRBJ2-2, with D possibly matching TRBD1 (5 bases). The V and J ends lost 0 bases and 6 bases respectively, with 11 bases between them. The CDR3 length is 15 residues. The V gene's germline CDR1 is LGHNA and CDR2 YSLEER. CDR3 sequence (DNA): TGCGCCAGCAGCCAAGACATTTTGGGGCCCGGGGAGCTGTTTTTT. Translation: CASSQDILGPGELFF.